This T cell receptor (beta chain) was identified in a study of OX40 agonist ivuxolimab in advanced cancers. As for the study in general: Among those treated, three patients had partial responses, one with hepatocellular carcinoma and two with cutaneous melanoma. Findings and caveats of the study: With doses of 0.1 to 3.0 mg/kg, CD4+ and CD8+ blood T cells had undergone clonal expansion by week 6. CD8+ T cells (on average) carried more expanded clones than CD4+ T cells.

With respect to this clone: Its antigen remains unidentified.

CDR1 and CDR2 (germline): GTSNPN, SVGIG (reference sequence). J lost 4 bases, V lost 2 bases, and 9 bases had no gene match. The CDR3 totals 16 residues. Here immunoSEQ multiplex PCR was the method, and the copy in TCRdb shows in-frame clones only, minus some. The profile covers 70,000 to 95,000 clones, with under 95% appearing a single time and roughly 0.64% taken by the ten largest. This TCR was recovered from an adult with an advanced solid tumor such as melanoma, head and neck, liver or kidney cancer. Sequencing was performed on CD4+ or CD8+ T cells sorted from blood, taken in a trial of the OX40 agonist ivuxolimab. This chain links TRBV30 with TRBJ1-5; 9 bases agree with TRBD1. CDR3 amino acids: CAWSHRGPAVNQPQHF. The CDR3 DNA follows: TGTGCCTGGAGTCACAGGGGGCCGGCCGTGAATCAGCCCCAGCATTTT. Full variable domain (rest looked up from reference TRBV30 and TRBJ1-5): SQTIHQWPATLVQPVGSPLSLECTVEGTSNPNLYWYRQAAGRGLQLLFYSVGIGQISSEVPQNLSASRPQDRQFILSSKKLLLSDSGFYLCAWSHRGPAVNQPQHFGDGTRLSIL.